Below are 9 T cell receptor beta chains sequenced from a single sample in a study of vaccination effects on CD4 cells after COVID-19. These receptors are not linked to any known antigen. Prior to sequencing, the ViraFEST assay stimulated PBMC with viral peptide pools, which expanded the antigen-specific CD4+ T cells. Following a roughly 9-day culture, CD4+ T cells were purified. Nucleocapsid antibodies were negative in the vaccine recipients, who had never had SARS-CoV-2 infection. Data came from immunoSEQ multiplex PCR; TCRdb stores just in-frame clones and leaves some out. The sample holds 71,000 or so clones, around 76% seen once. The sequenced sample was CD4+ T cells from PBMCs cultured with HCoV-OC43 spike peptides, obtained before COVID-19 vaccination. Noted subset: HCoV-OC43 spike overlapping peptide pool stimulation. The receptors originated from a human donor who received a COVID-19 vaccine.

The V gene is TRBV5-1, the J gene TRBJ2-1; D assignment may be TRBD1 or TRBD2 (6 bases each). CDR1 SGHRS and CDR2 YFSETQ come from the germline V gene. The CDR3 has 20 amino acids. The germline V and J ends were trimmed by 4 bases and 0 bases, with 26 bases remaining between them. DNA of the CDR3: TGCGCCAGCAGCGCCTCTGGGGGGCAGTCAGCGGGTCTCTCCTACAATGAGCAGTTCTTC. Translating it yields CASSASGGQSAGLSYNEQFF.

V is TRBV5-1 and J is TRBJ1-1; D is perhaps TRBD1 (5 bases). V lost 1 base and J lost 1, with 11 bases in between. CDR1 and CDR2 from the germline V gene are SGHRS and YFSETQ. The CDR3 consists of 15 residues. CDR3 nucleotide sequence: TGCGCCAGCAGCTTGTTGGGGGTTACGAACACTGAAGCTTTCTTT. Protein product: CASSLLGVTNTEAFF.

The chain links TRBV29-1 to TRBJ2-3; D gene uncertain. V lost 2 bases to trimming and J lost 1 base, with 10 bases between them. The CDR3 has 14 amino acids. CDR1 is SQVTM, CDR2 ANQGSEA, per germline. The CDR3 is CSVEFLVGTDTQYF. In nucleotides, the CDR3 is TGCAGCGTTGAATTCCTCGTTGGCACAGATACGCAGTATTTT.

On this clone itself: Other nucleotide sequences in the sample specify the same CDR3. The V gene is TRBV5-1, the J gene TRBJ1-3; D might be TRBD1 (6 bases). CDR1 and CDR2 from the germline V gene are SGHRS and YFSETQ. Trimming pared 4 bases from V and 0 bases from J, leaving 8 bases between. This CDR3 is built from 14 residues. The CDR3 DNA sequence: TGCGCCAGCAGCCCGGACAGCTCTGGAAACACCATATATTTT. Encoded protein: CASSPDSSGNTIYF.

The chain combines TRBV5-1 with TRBJ1-5; tentative D call: TRBD1 (6 bases). The CDR3 extends over 13 amino acids. Per the germline V gene, CDR1 is SGHRS and CDR2 is YFSETQ. Trimming took 4 bases from V and 2 from J, leaving 7 bases between them. The CDR3 coding sequence is TGCGCCAGCAGCCGGACAGGCAATCAGCCCCAGCATTTT. Its translation: CASSRTGNQPQHF. The full variable domain, rest sourced from reference TRBV5-1 and TRBJ1-5, is KAGVTQTPRYLIKTRGQQVTLSCSPISGHRSVSWYQQTPGQGLQFLFEYFSETQRNKGNFPGRFSGRQFSNSRSEMNVSTLELGDSALYLCASSRTGNQPQHFGDGTRLSIL.

The V gene is TRBV11-3, the J gene TRBJ2-1; 7 bases align to TRBD2. The CDR3 has 15 amino acids. V lost 1 base and J lost 1; bases outside the gene matches: 1. Germline V gene sequence: CDR1 SGHNT, CDR2 YENEEA. CDR3 sequence reads: CASSLVSGSYNEQFF. The DNA for the CDR3 is TGTGCCAGCAGCTTAGTTAGCGGGTCCTACAATGAGCAGTTCTTC.

This clone appeared once. This chain connects TRBV10-3 to TRBJ2-1, with a possible D match to TRBD2 (5 bases). V gave up 3 bases and J gave up 13 bases, with 13 bases separating them. This CDR3 has 12 residues. Germline V gene sequence: CDR1 ENHRY, CDR2 SYGVKD. CDR3 protein: CAISDETRVQFF. Written as DNA, the CDR3 is TGTGCCATCAGTGACGAAACGAGGGTTCAGTTCTTC.

The rearrangement joins TRBV7-8 to TRBJ1-1; no reliable D call. The CDR3 runs to 13 residues. Germline CDR1 is SGHVS and CDR2 is FQNEAQ. Trimming took off 4 bases at V and 8 bases at J, with 14 bases between the two ends. CDR3 loop: CASSSDFLQEAFF. Written as DNA, the CDR3 is TGTGCCAGCAGCTCTGATTTCTTACAAGAAGCTTTCTTT.

The gene calls are TRBV10-1 and TRBJ1-1; 8 nucleotides line up with TRBD1. Germline CDR1 reads WNHNN; CDR2 reads SYGVQD (reference sequence). The CDR3 sequence is 15 residues long. The J segment lost 1 base and the V segment lost 2 bases, leaving 3 bases of the junction unmatched. The CDR3 region has the DNA TGCGCCAGCAGTGAGAGGACAGGGAAGAACACTGAAGCTTTCTTT. Its translation is CASSERTGKNTEAFF.